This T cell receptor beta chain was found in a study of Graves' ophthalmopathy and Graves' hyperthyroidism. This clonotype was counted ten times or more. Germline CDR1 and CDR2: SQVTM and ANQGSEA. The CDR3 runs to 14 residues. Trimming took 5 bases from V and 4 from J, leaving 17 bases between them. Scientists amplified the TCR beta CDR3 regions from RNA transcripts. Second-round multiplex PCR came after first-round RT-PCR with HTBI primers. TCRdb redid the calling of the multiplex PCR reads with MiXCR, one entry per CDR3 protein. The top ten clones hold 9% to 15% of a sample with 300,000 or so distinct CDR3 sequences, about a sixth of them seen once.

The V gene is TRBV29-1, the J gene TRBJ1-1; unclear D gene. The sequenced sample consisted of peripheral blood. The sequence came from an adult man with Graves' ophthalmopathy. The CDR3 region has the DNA TGCAGCGTTCTGGGGTCTGACGCAATCACTGAAGCTTTCTTT. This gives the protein CSVLGSDAITEAFF.